The clone carrying this TCR beta chain has just a few counts. 60 Vbeta and 13 Jbeta primers were used in PCR. Generated by immunoSEQ multiplex PCR, the TCRdb table keeps only in-frame clones and is missing some. The sample has about 140,000 clones, 76% seen once. This sample is drawn from a study of cytomegalovirus exposure and HLA in healthy donors. The CDR3 loop spans 18 amino acids. This chain joins TRBV12-2 and TRBJ2-1; the tabulated D call, TRBD2, remains unverified against the DNA. TRBV12-2 is an annotated pseudogene. The clonotype comes from a man aged 18 to 29 in good health and CMV-seronegative. The sequenced material came from PBMCs. CDR3 bases: TGTGCAAGTCGCCCAACCTCCACCTCCGGGACTCGGAGAAATGAGCAGTTCTTC. It codes for CASRPTSTSGTRRNEQFF.